The 13 T cell receptor beta chains presented below share a single source sample, sequenced in a study of spatial heterogeneity in lung cancer. TCRdb re-derived calls from the 5' RACE reads in MiXCR, one entry per CDR3 protein. This table holds around 40,000 distinct CDR3 sequences, 5.2% found once. The time point is: sample taken at primary tumor resection. From tumor, nontumor lung or frozen PBMC, whole RNA was taken unsorted for sequencing. The sequencing used PBMCs, collected at surgery. The receptor source for this set is a female donor with early-stage non-small cell lung cancer.

The J gene is TRBJ2-4, the V gene TRBV7-2; D not resolved. Trimming removed 1 base from V and 0 bases from J, with 10 bases in between. The CDR3 is made up of 16 amino acids. The V gene's germline CDR1 is SGHTA and CDR2 FQGNSA. The CDR3 sequence is CASSLDSALAKNIQYF. The CDR3 DNA reads TGTGCCAGCAGCTTAGATTCGGCGTTAGCCAAAAACATTCAGTACTTC.

This clonotype has ten or more counts. This sequence joins TRBV6-2 or TRBV6-3 and TRBJ2-7, with TRBD2 identical over 7 bases. CDR1 and CDR2 from the germline V gene are MNHEY and SVGEGT. V trimming: 8 bases; J trimming: 7 bases; junction bases outside the gene matches: 17. The CDR3 is 15 amino acids. The CDR3 loop reads CASSRVAGVFLEQYF. CDR3 in DNA: TGTGCCAGCTCGCGAGTGGCGGGGGTCTTCTTAGAGCAGTACTTC.

This clonotype showed up many times. This rearrangement joins TRBV7-9 to TRBJ1-6; D gene ambiguous. Per germline, CDR1 SEHNR and CDR2 FQNEAQ (reference sequence). The CDR3 contains 14 residues. Trimming removed 5 bases from V and 14 bases from J, with 19 bases in between. This CDR3 is CASSPLGLAEALHF. The CDR3 DNA reads TGTGCCAGCAGCCCCCTGGGTCTCGCGGAGGCCCTCCACTTT.

V gene TRBV6-1 combines with J gene TRBJ2-3, with D hard to call. The CDR3 spans 11 residues. Trimming left V 4 bases short and J 3 bases short, with 2 bases between. Germline V gives CDR1 MNHNS, CDR2 SASEGT. CDR3 loop: CASSVTDTQYF. The CDR3 DNA reads TGTGCCAGCAGTGTAACAGATACGCAGTATTTT.

In regard to this clonotype: This could be a read error, since a much larger clone is one nucleotide away. V and J are TRBV2 and TRBJ1-1; D is possibly TRBD1 (5 bases). Germline values: CDR1 SNHLY, CDR2 FYNNEI. The CDR3 contains 13 residues. V was trimmed by 11 bases and J by 2 bases, leaving 15 bases between them. Written as DNA, the CDR3 is TGTGCCTCCCGGGGGATTGAAAACACTGAAGCTTTCTTT. The encoded protein is CASRGIENTEAFF.

This clonotype was seen a few times. The chain recombines TRBV5-1 with TRBJ1-4; 8 bases match TRBD1. Looked up from germline, CDR1 is SGHRS and CDR2 is YFSETQ. V gave up 6 bases and J gave up 2 bases; unmatched junction bases: 3. The CDR3 runs 14 residues. The CDR3: CASNPGGTNEKLFF. CDR3 coding DNA: TGCGCCAGCAACCCAGGGGGCACTAATGAAAAACTGTTTTTT. Looking up the rest from reference TRBV5-1 and TRBJ1-4 gives the full variable domain: KAGVTQTPRYLIKTRGQQVTLSCSPISGHRSVSWYQQTPGQGLQFLFEYFSETQRNKGNFPGRFSGRQFSNSRSEMNVSTLELGDSALYLCASNPGGTNEKLFFGSGTQLSVL.

This clonotype was seen repeatedly, ten times or more. V usage is TRBV28 and J usage is TRBJ2-7; tentative D call: TRBD2 (7 bases). The germline V gene encodes CDR1 MDHEN and CDR2 SYDVKM. Trimming stripped 3 bases from V and 1 base from J, with 13 bases between. CDR3 length: 15 residues. Here the CDR3 DNA reads TGTGCCAGCAGTTTGTTGAAGGGGGGGTCCTACGAGCAGTACTTC. Translation: CASSLLKGGSYEQYF.

Many counts were recorded for this clonotype. The chain is built from TRBV29-1 and TRBJ2-5, with 7 nucleotides matching TRBD1. After removal of 5 bases from V and 5 bases from J, the junction contained 5 bases not matched to a gene. Per the germline V gene, CDR1 is SQVTM and CDR2 is ANQGSEA. This CDR3 region has 12 residues. CDR3 loop: CSVLTGMETQYF. Written as DNA, the CDR3 is TGCAGCGTTTTGACAGGGATGGAGACCCAGTACTTC.

This chain joins TRBV28 and TRBJ1-4; 9 bases match TRBD1. J was trimmed by 8 bases and V by 3 bases; bases with no gene match: 7. Germline CDR1 is MDHEN and CDR2 is SYDVKM. The CDR3 loop spans 15 amino acids. The CDR3 region is CASSFIGQGLEKLFF. The CDR3, as DNA: TGTGCCAGCAGTTTCATCGGACAGGGGTTAGAAAAACTGTTTTTT.

This clonotype was observed at least ten times. The chain couples TRBV28 to TRBJ2-1; 11 bases agree with TRBD2. V lost 5 bases and J lost 7; bases outside the gene matches: 7. Germline V CDR1 and CDR2: MDHEN, SYDVKM. The CDR3 is made up of 15 amino acids. CDR3 residues: CASSRTSGGLNEQFF. The CDR3 nucleotides are TGTGCCAGCAGTCGAACTAGCGGGGGTCTTAATGAGCAGTTCTTC.

The chain combines TRBV5-4 with TRBJ2-6, with D unresolved. The germline V and J ends were trimmed by 0 bases and 3 bases, with 10 bases remaining between them. Looked up from germline, CDR1 is SGHNT and CDR2 is YYREEE (reference sequence). The CDR3 has 16 amino acids. CDR3 bases: TGTGCCAGCAGCTTGGCTAAGCTCAATGGGGCCAACGTCCTGACTTTC. Amino acid sequence: CASSLAKLNGANVLTF.

V and J are TRBV27 and TRBJ1-2; maybe TRBD1 (5 bases). Germline-derived CDR1 and CDR2 are MNHEY and SMNVEV (reference sequence). V was shortened by 5 bases and J by 4 bases, with 11 bases between the two germline ends. The CDR3 spans 13 residues. This chain's CDR3 is CASSQDSLYGYTF. The DNA of the CDR3 is TGTGCCAGCAGTCAAGACAGCCTCTATGGCTACACCTTC.

This clonotype was picked up many times. V gene TRBV7-8 combines with J gene TRBJ1-6, with TRBD1 identical over 7 bases. The CDR3 is made up of 15 amino acids. Germline assignment: CDR1 SGHVS and CDR2 FQNEAQ. J gave up 7 bases and V 4 bases, and 7 bases lay outside the gene matches. This CDR3 reads CASSSTGTENSPLHF. CDR3 nucleotide sequence: TGTGCCAGCAGCTCAACCGGGACAGAGAATTCACCCCTCCACTTT.